What follows is one TCR beta chain and its context. Produced via immunoSEQ multiplex PCR; TCRdb's table is partial and in-frame only. Of tens of thousands of clones in the sample, about 81% were seen once. Germline V lookup: CDR1 SQVTM, CDR2 ANQGSEA. V was trimmed by 4 bases and J by 2 bases, leaving 9 bases between them. This CDR3 comprises 14 residues. The data stem from a study of blood T cell repertoires in COVID-19. The TCR comes from a human donor in a cohort sampled during active COVID-19. The genes are TRBV29-1 and TRBJ2-6; D unresolved. The sequenced sample consisted of peripheral blood. CDR3 DNA sequence: TGCAGCGTTGGGGCAGCACCTGGGGCCAACGTCCTGACTTTC. Protein product: CSVGAAPGANVLTF. The full variable domain, its missing parts supplied by reference TRBV29-1 and TRBJ2-6, is SAVISQKPSRDICQRGTSLTIQCQVDSQVTMMFWYRQQPGQSLTLIATANQGSEATYESGFVIDKFPISRPNLTFSTLTVSNMSPEDSSIYLCSVGAAPGANVLTFGAGSRLTVL.